The source of this T cell receptor (beta chain) is a study of long-term antiretroviral therapy in people with HIV. Findings of the study overall: No data on ART adherence, viral resistance or therapy changes. Blood draws took place between about 2004 and 2018 and possibly involved older ART regimens.

Samples were assayed with immunoSEQ v3.0 at survey level. It was about 35,000-55,000 T-cell genomes per sample that sequencing targeted. Sequencing used immunoSEQ multiplex PCR; TCRdb keeps in-frame clones, though not all of them. The sample includes 15,000 to 20,000 clones, around 80% of them seen just once. Concerning this clone: The antigen is unknown. Germline and junction disagree at one end, which may indicate a read error.

This CDR3 spans 17 amino acids. Germline CDR1 is SSHAT and CDR2 is FNYEAQ (reference sequence). The origin of this receptor is a man younger than 35 with HIV. The sequences come from unsorted PBMCs, collected 0.1 years after starting antiretroviral therapy. This rearrangement joins TRBV7-7 to TRBJ2-4; D is ambiguous. Here the CDR3 DNA reads TGTGCTAGCAGCTTAGAAGTTACTTTCCAAGCCAAAAACATTCAGTACTTC. As protein: CASSLEVTFQAKNIQYF.